These 5 T cell receptor beta chains were all obtained from the same sample, sequenced in a study of glioma-infiltrating T cells. Amplification of TCR alpha and beta CDR3 regions from RNA used iRepertoire nested multiplex PCR. TCRdb re-called the multiplex PCR reads through MiXCR, storing one row per CDR3 protein. The sample includes about 99,000 distinct CDR3 sequences, about 30% seen only once; the top ten take 44%. The specimen sequenced was glioma tissue, nonneoplastic brain tissue, or PBMCs (not recorded which). The receptors originated from a human donor with low-grade glioma or glioblastoma, undergoing nonglioma brain surgery, or in good health (not recorded which).

This clonotype was counted at least ten times. The genes are TRBV27 and TRBJ2-3; 8 positions match TRBD2. After removal of 5 bases from V and 3 bases from J, the junction contained 7 bases not matched to a gene. CDR1 is MNHEY and CDR2 is SMNVEV in the germline V gene (reference sequence). The CDR3 consists of 15 residues. In DNA, the CDR3 is TGTGCCAGCAGTCGCTCGACTAGCGTTACAGATACGCAGTATTTT. This codes for CASSRSTSVTDTQYF.

This clonotype was counted many times. CDR3 DNA: TGTGCCATCTACAGGGTGATGAGCTCCTACGAGCAGTACTTC. Its translation: CAIYRVMSSYEQYF. The chain has TRBV6-1 and TRBJ2-7; D perhaps matches TRBD1 (6 bases). V was trimmed by 10 bases and J by 0 bases, leaving 16 bases between them. Germline-derived CDR1 and CDR2 are MNHNS and SASEGT. This CDR3 is built from 14 residues.

The chain has TRBV20-1 and TRBJ1-3; D is unresolved. V dropped 1 base and J dropped 4 bases, with 11 bases sitting between them. CDR1 and CDR2 (germline): DFQATT, SNEGSKA (reference sequence). The CDR3 spans 14 residues. CDR3 sequence reads: CSARGPTGGNTIYF. The CDR3 DNA is TGCAGTGCTAGAGGTCCTACGGGGGGAAACACCATATATTTT.

This clonotype was picked up many times. J is TRBJ2-1 and V is TRBV4-3; D is unclear. The ends were cut back, 1 base at V and 4 bases at J, with 5 bases in the middle. The CDR3 totals 13 residues. In germline, CDR1 is LGHNA, CDR2 YSLEER. The CDR3 here is CASSQVVYNEQFF. Here the CDR3 DNA reads TGCGCCAGCAGCCAAGTAGTGTACAATGAGCAGTTCTTC.

There are a few counts of this clonotype. This chain connects TRBV7-2 to TRBJ2-7; a weak D match, TRBD1 (5 bases). With 7 bases removed from V and 3 bases from J, the gap between germline ends came to 19 bases. Germline values: CDR1 SGHTA, CDR2 FQGNSA. The CDR3 is 15 residues long. The CDR3 loop reads CASKKTEQYLYEQYF. The CDR3 DNA reads TGTGCCAGCAAAAAGACAGAGCAATATCTCTACGAGCAGTACTTC.